This TCR beta chain was captured by sequencing in a study of beta chain features in type 1 diabetes. General study findings and limits: Whatever favoring of shorter templates PCR might show would apply equally to patients and controls. TCRB repertoires of naive, central memory and Treg cells appeared more similar among patients than among healthy donors.

Germline V gene data show CDR1 as SGHDN and CDR2 as FVKESK. CDR3 length: 13 residues. The V end was cut by 8 bases, the J end by 0 bases, with 5 bases between. Turning to this clone: Its specificity is not known.

All of the isolated RNA was reverse transcribed, so expressed TCRB transcripts were sequenced. Sequenced by immunoSEQ multiplex PCR; TCRdb stores in-frame clones only, minus some. The data show roughly 450,000 clones, around 10% seen once. The specimen was naive CD4+ T cells from blood. The chain has TRBV14 and TRBJ2-6; D remains unclear. The sequence derives from a woman under 30 in good health. CDR3 region: CASGDSGANVLTF. The CDR3 DNA reads as TGTGCCAGCGGGGACTCTGGGGCCAACGTCCTGACTTTC.